These 31 T cell receptor beta chains came from one sample sequenced in a study. Tregs were sorted as CD4+CD25+CD127-/low cells. TCRdb re-derived calls from the 5' RACE reads in MiXCR, one entry per CDR3 protein. The table records approximately 57,000 distinct CDR3 sequences, less than 25% of them present only once. Source material: tumor-infiltrating Tregs sorted from the breast tumor. All receptors derive from a female donor with breast cancer.

This clonotype occurred a few times. The junction and the germline gene differ at one end; a read error may be behind it. The chain uses TRBV12-3 or TRBV12-4 and TRBJ2-6; tentative D call: TRBD1 (5 bases). The CDR3 is made up of 16 amino acids. The CDR3 nucleotides read TGTGCCAGCAGGCCCGCCCTGGGGTCTGGGGCCAACGTCCCGACTTTC. Translating gives CASRPALGSGANVPTF.

The count of this clonotype is one. V gene TRBV5-1 combines with J gene TRBJ2-1; 13 bases fit TRBD2. V shed 0 bases, J shed 3 bases, and the junction held 6 bases outside the gene matches. This CDR3 spans 18 amino acids. Looked up from germline, CDR1 is SGHRS and CDR2 is YFSETQ. The CDR3 DNA reads TGCGCCAGCAGCTTGGCACTAGCGGGAGGGATTTACTACAATGAGCAGTTCTTC. Its protein product is CASSLALAGGIYYNEQFF.

This chain joins TRBV2 and TRBJ2-1, with D unclear. The CDR3 contains 15 residues. Deletions cut 6 bases from V and 4 bases from J, with 16 bases between. Germline values: CDR1 SNHLY, CDR2 FYNNEI. The DNA of the CDR3 is TGTGCCAGCAGGGCACTACCGCTAGTGTACAATGAGCAGTTCTTC. This codes for CASRALPLVYNEQFF.

The chain combines TRBV11-1 with TRBJ2-1; 9 nucleotides line up with TRBD1. This CDR3 has 15 amino acids. V shed 1 base, J shed 6 bases, and the junction held 4 bases outside the gene matches. CDR1 is SGHAT, CDR2 FQDESV, per germline (reference sequence). CDR3 loop: CASSLDGTGLNEQFF. Written as DNA, the CDR3 is TGTGCCAGCAGCTTAGATGGGACAGGGCTCAATGAGCAGTTCTTC. The entire variable domain, with the rest obtained from reference TRBV11-1 and TRBJ2-1, is as follows: EAEVAQSPRYKITEKSQAVAFWCDPISGHATLYWYRQILGQGPELLVQFQDESVVDDSQLPKDRFSAERLKGVDSTLKIQPAELGDSAMYLCASSLDGTGLNEQFFGPGTRLTVL.

This clonotype was found a few times. The chain carries TRBV5-4 and TRBJ2-7; D uncertain. There are 12 residues in the CDR3. V lost 4 bases and J 9 bases, leaving 14 bases between the germline ends. Germline lookup yields CDR1 SGHNT and CDR2 YYREEE (reference sequence). The CDR3: CASSLDTTRQYF. The CDR3 DNA follows: TGTGCCAGCAGCCTTGATACTACGAGGCAGTACTTC.

Relative to its sample, this clonotype is medium-sized. This rearrangement joins TRBV5-6 to TRBJ1-5; D gene ambiguous. The CDR3 extends over 15 amino acids. The germline V and J ends were trimmed by 3 bases and 0 bases, with 10 bases remaining between them. CDR1 and CDR2 from the germline V gene are SGHDT and YYEEEE. The CDR3 protein is CASSSWTVSNQPQHF. CDR3 coding DNA: TGTGCCAGCAGCTCTTGGACGGTTAGCAATCAGCCCCAGCATTTT.

The V call is TRBV7-2, the J call TRBJ1-2, with 7 bases fitting TRBD1. V lost 2 bases to trimming and J lost 4 bases; unmatched junction nucleotides: 7. CDR1 SGHTA and CDR2 FQGNSA come from the germline V gene. The CDR3 is 15 amino acids. For the CDR3, the DNA is TGTGCCAGCAGCTTATACAGGGGAAGTCTCTATGGCTACACCTTC. Its protein is CASSLYRGSLYGYTF.

The V gene is TRBV30, the J gene TRBJ1-1; D ambiguous. Trimming removed 8 bases at V and 4 bases at J, with 11 bases between. This CDR3 spans 11 amino acids. CDR1 and CDR2 from the germline V gene are GTSNPN and SVGIG (reference sequence). In DNA, the CDR3 is TGTGCCCATCGGGCAAGCACTGAAGCTTTCTTT. It yields the protein CAHRASTEAFF. Supplemented by reference TRBV30 and TRBJ1-1, the full variable domain reads SQTIHQWPATLVQPVGSPLSLECTVEGTSNPNLYWYRQAAGRGLQLLFYSVGIGQISSEVPQNLSASRPQDRQFILSSKKLLLSDSGFYLCAHRASTEAFFGQGTRLTVV.

The chain joins TRBV4-2 to TRBJ2-5; maybe TRBD2 (5 bases). V gave up 0 bases and J gave up 5 bases, with 13 bases separating them. The CDR3 totals 15 residues. In germline, CDR1 is LGHNA, CDR2 YNFKEQ. The CDR3 here is CASSQETEVGETQYF. The CDR3 nucleotides read TGTGCCAGCAGCCAAGAGACGGAGGTGGGGGAGACCCAGTACTTC.

This clonotype was observed a few times. The chain is built from TRBV5-6 and TRBJ2-7, with 12 bases fitting TRBD1. The CDR3 consists of 15 residues. Germline V CDR1 and CDR2: SGHDT, YYEEEE. J was trimmed by 7 bases and V by 4 bases; bases with no gene match: 9. The CDR3 DNA sequence: TGTGCCAGCAGCCGGATGGGACAGGGGGCGAGGGAGCAGTACTTC. Residues: CASSRMGQGAREQYF.

This clonotype was detected only a few times. The V call is TRBV29-1, the J call TRBJ1-2; the D gene is possibly TRBD1 (5 bases). The germline V gene encodes CDR1 SQVTM and CDR2 ANQGSEA. CDR3 size: 11 residues. V lost 4 bases and J lost 2, with 5 bases in between. CDR3 sequence reads: CSVGQNYGYTF. CDR3 bases: TGCAGCGTTGGACAGAACTATGGCTACACCTTC.

A remark on this clonotype: A read error may be the cause here, since a much bigger clone is one base away. The CDR3 DNA is TGCGCCAGCGGCTTGGTCGGTGTATCTGGGGCCAACGTCCTGACTTTC. The encoded protein is CASGLVGVSGANVLTF. V gene TRBV5-1 combines with J gene TRBJ2-6, with D hard to call. The CDR3 runs to 16 residues. Germline CDR1 and CDR2: SGHRS and YFSETQ.

The chain joins TRBV7-2 to TRBJ2-2, with 9 bases matching TRBD1. Germline V gene data show CDR1 as SGHTA and CDR2 as FQGNSA. V shed 6 bases, J shed 1 base, and the junction held 6 bases outside the gene matches. The CDR3 totals 16 residues. The CDR3 DNA sequence: TGTGCCAGCAGACCTACGGACAGGGGGAACACCGGGGAGCTGTTTTTT. It is translated as CASRPTDRGNTGELFF. Drawing the rest from reference TRBV7-2 and TRBJ2-2, the complete variable domain is GAGVSQSPSNKVTEKGKDVELRCDPISGHTALYWYRQSLGQGLEFLIYFQGNSAPDKSGLPSDRFSAERTGGSVSTLTIQRTQQEDSAVYLCASRPTDRGNTGELFFGEGSRLTVL.

There are a few counts of this clonotype. The genes are TRBV5-1 and TRBJ1-1, with 7 bases fitting TRBD1. The CDR3 extends over 16 amino acids. Germline CDR1 reads SGHRS; CDR2 reads YFSETQ. V trimming: 6 bases; J trimming: 0 bases; junction bases outside the gene matches: 11. The CDR3 region has the DNA TGCGCCAGCACCAAACAGGGGACGGCGATGAACACTGAAGCTTTCTTT. This sequence encodes CASTKQGTAMNTEAFF.

This clonotype has ten or more counts. The chain couples TRBV7-6 to TRBJ1-4; maybe TRBD1 (5 bases). Deletions cut 5 bases from V and 5 bases from J, with 12 bases between. CDR1 and CDR2 (germline): SGHVS, FNYEAQ. The CDR3 sequence is 14 residues long. The CDR3 sequence: CASSHRGENEKLFF. As DNA, the CDR3 is TGTGCCAGCAGCCACCGGGGGGAGAATGAAAAACTGTTTTTT.

The table lists this clonotype with many counts. The chain uses TRBV28 and TRBJ1-1; 8 nucleotides line up with TRBD1. After removal of 1 base from V and 4 bases from J, the junction contained 2 bases not matched to a gene. The CDR3 is made up of 14 amino acids. CDR1 is MDHEN, CDR2 SYDVKM, per germline. CDR3 region: CASSLFDRGTEAFF. CDR3 sequence (DNA): TGTGCCAGCAGTTTATTCGACAGGGGCACTGAAGCTTTCTTT.

This clonotype has only one observation. Given a much more abundant clone one base away, this may be a read error. The chain recombines TRBV5-1 with TRBJ1-1; tentative D call: TRBD1 (5 bases). Looked up from germline, CDR1 is SGHRS and CDR2 is YFSETQ. The CDR3 runs 13 residues. CDR3 DNA: TGCGCCAGCAGCTTCGGGGGAGACACTGAAGCTGTCTTT. This sequence encodes CASSFGGDTEAVF. The complete variable domain, with remaining parts taken from reference TRBV5-1 and TRBJ1-1, reads KAGVTQTPRYLIKTRGQQVTLSCSPISGHRSVSWYQQTPGQGLQFLFEYFSETQRNKGNFPGRFSGRQFSNSRSEMNVSTLELGDSALYLCASSFGGDTEAVFGQGTRLTVV.

The chain uses TRBV9 and TRBJ1-1, with TRBD1 identical over 7 bases. There are 14 residues in the CDR3. Germline-derived CDR1 and CDR2 are SGDLS and YYNGEE. Trimming removed 4 bases from V and 3 bases from J; junction bases left unmatched: 6. CDR3 loop: CASSTTGFDTEAFF. The CDR3 DNA sequence: TGTGCCAGCAGCACGACAGGGTTCGACACTGAAGCTTTCTTT.

As concerns this clonotype: A much bigger clone sits one base away, suggesting this may be a read error. The rearrangement uses TRBV9 and TRBJ2-3, with D hard to call. This CDR3 spans 14 amino acids. Germline V CDR1 and CDR2: SGDLS, YYNGEE. The V gene lost 0 bases and the J gene lost 6 bases, with 11 bases spanning the gap. Here the CDR3 reads CASSVASKPDTQYF. The CDR3 region has the DNA TGTGCCAGCAGCGTAGCTTCGAAGCCGGATACGCAGTATTTT.

Many counts were recorded for this clonotype. This rearrangement joins TRBV6-5 to TRBJ2-1; D not resolved. The CDR3 length is 13 residues. V lost 6 bases and J 0 bases, leaving 6 bases between the germline ends. Germline loops: CDR1 MNHEY, CDR2 SVGAGI. The CDR3 is CASRPRSYNEQFF. Here the CDR3 DNA reads TGTGCCAGCAGGCCGCGCTCCTACAATGAGCAGTTCTTC.

A word on this clonotype: Given the absence of the conserved phenylalanine or tryptophan at the CDR3 end, a read error is likely. The chain is built from TRBV6-1 and TRBJ1-2, with TRBD1 identical over 7 bases. This CDR3 comprises 13 residues. V gave up 4 bases and J gave up 3 bases; unmatched junction bases: 2. Germline V gene lookup returns CDR1 MNHNS and CDR2 SASEGT. The DNA for the CDR3 is TGTGCCAGCAGTGCCGGGACAGACTATGGCTACACCTCC. Translating it yields CASSAGTDYGYTS.

V gene TRBV6-1 combines with J gene TRBJ2-7; no definite D call. The length of the CDR3 is 13 residues. V dropped 3 bases and J dropped 8 bases, with 14 bases sitting between them. Germline V gene data show CDR1 as MNHNS and CDR2 as SASEGT. The CDR3 loop is CASSERSSKQQYF. The CDR3 bases are TGTGCCAGCAGTGAGAGAAGTTCGAAGCAGCAGTACTTC.

This clonotype was picked up a small number of times. The chain recombines TRBV7-2 with TRBJ1-2, with no clear D. Germline V gene lookup returns CDR1 SGHTA and CDR2 FQGNSA. The CDR3 covers 14 residues. Trimming pared 6 bases from V and 4 bases from J, leaving 15 bases between. CDR3 protein: CASRLKVQSYGYTF. CDR3 bases: TGTGCCAGCAGATTAAAAGTACAGAGCTATGGCTACACCTTC.

The J gene is TRBJ1-1, the V gene TRBV7-2; possible D gene TRBD1, 6 bases. This CDR3 contains 12 residues. Trimming took 4 bases from V and 3 from J, leaving 6 bases between them. Germline CDR1 reads SGHTA; CDR2 reads FQGNSA. Here the CDR3 DNA reads TGTGCCAGCAGCTGGACAGACACTGAAGCTTTCTTT. Translated, it gives CASSWTDTEAFF.

This clonotype was found a few times. The chain links TRBV5-6 to TRBJ2-7, with 10 bases lining up with TRBD2. Trimming took 4 bases from V and 4 from J; bases not matched to a gene: 5. This CDR3 has 14 residues. CDR1 and CDR2 from the germline V gene are SGHDT and YYEEEE. The CDR3 sequence is CASSKAGGRYEQYF. The CDR3 region has the DNA TGTGCCAGCAGCAAAGCGGGAGGGAGATACGAGCAGTACTTC. Based on the CDR3 plus reference TRBV5-6 and TRBJ2-7, the full variable domain is DAGVTQSPTHLIKTRGQQVTLRCSPKSGHDTVSWYQQALGQGPQFIFQYYEEEERQRGNFPDRFSGHQFPNYSSELNVNALLLGDSALYLCASSKAGGRYEQYFGPGTRLTVT.

This clonotype is labeled medium-sized (0.01 to 0.1%). The chain employs TRBV5-1 and TRBJ2-5; D might be TRBD1 or TRBD2, each matching 6 bases. Germline loops: CDR1 SGHRS, CDR2 YFSETQ. The CDR3 sequence is 14 residues long. With 2 bases removed from V and 5 bases from J, the gap between germline ends came to 13 bases. The CDR3 DNA reads TGCGCCAGCAGCTTTACAGGGACTTCGGAGACCCAGTACTTC. Protein sequence: CASSFTGTSETQYF.

This clonotype was detected a few times. The rearrangement links TRBV28 to TRBJ2-5, with 10 bases aligning to TRBD1. Germline lookup yields CDR1 MDHEN and CDR2 SYDVKM. The V gene end was trimmed by 6 bases and the J gene end by 4 bases; junction bases not matched to a gene: 11. The CDR3 runs to 16 residues. In DNA, the CDR3 is TGTGCCAGCAGCTCCAAAAGGACAGGGGGAAGAGAGACCCAGTACTTC. The encoded protein is CASSSKRTGGRETQYF.

This clonotype was counted only a few times. The V call is TRBV6-5, the J call TRBJ2-2; D gene unclear. Looked up from germline, CDR1 is MNHEY and CDR2 is SVGAGI. V was cut by 3 bases and J by 1 base, with 6 bases left in between. The CDR3 length is 14 residues. As DNA, the CDR3 is TGTGCCAGCAGTTATTCGGAGAACACCGGGGAGCTGTTTTTT. This codes for CASSYSENTGELFF.

This clonotype has ten or more counts. J is TRBJ2-5 and V is TRBV29-1; D unresolved. V was clipped by 7 bases and J by 0 bases, with 6 bases between them. Germline V gene data show CDR1 as SQVTM and CDR2 as ANQGSEA. The length of the CDR3 is 11 residues. As DNA, the CDR3 is TGCAGCGCCTCCAACCAAGAGACCCAGTACTTC. It is translated as CSASNQETQYF.

V usage is TRBV6-2 or TRBV6-3 and J usage is TRBJ1-6; the D is unclear. The CDR3 totals 17 residues. The germline gives CDR1 MNHEY, CDR2 SVGEGT. The germline V and J ends were trimmed by 5 bases and 7 bases, with 21 bases remaining between them. For the CDR3, the DNA is TGTGCCAGCAGTGAACCCCGGGCCACCTCGGGCAATTCACCCCTCCACTTT. Encoded protein: CASSEPRATSGNSPLHF.

A note on this clonotype: One end of the junction is discordant with germline, which a read error may explain. The chain carries TRBV5-1 and TRBJ1-1; D possibly corresponds to TRBD1 (5 bases). The CDR3 extends over 14 amino acids. Germline lookup yields CDR1 SGHRS and CDR2 YFSETQ. The CDR3 is CASSLQRSGTGAFF. The DNA for the CDR3 is TGCGCCAGCAGCTTACAGCGTTCAGGGACTGGAGCTTTCTTT.